This T cell receptor (delta chain) was recorded in a study of γδ T cells in repeated Plasmodium falciparum infection. Gammadelta T cells were flow-sorted from PBMC into Vgamma9/Vdelta2+ and Vdelta2-negative populations for bulk analysis. TCRdb redid clone calling on the multiplex PCR reads using CATT. The data show around 50,000 delta-chain clones, approximately 1.7% seen once. This clone has just a few counts. Given a far larger clone just one base away, this is likely a sequencing read error. No DNA is shown, since the ends of the CDR3 on it are uncertain; the CDR3 is the one TCRdb lists. From its first to its last residue, the CDR3 has 20 amino acids. From germline, CDR1 is TSWWSYY and CDR2 QGS.

The sequence was obtained from a pool of human donors (malaria-infected and uninfected, not separated). The chain recombines TRDV1 with TRDJ1; the D call TRDD3 from the table was never checked on the DNA. The sample was gamma-delta T cells from blood. CDR3 residues: CALGERGLPVFWGTTIKLIF.